Listed here is a single T cell receptor (beta chain). The antigen is unknown. At one end, the junction sequence differs from germline, possibly due to a read error. Here immunoSEQ multiplex PCR was the method, and the copy in TCRdb shows in-frame clones only, minus some. The data contain tens of thousands of clones, roughly nine tenths of them singletons. The sample comes from a study of T cell responses to AZD1222 COVID-19 vaccine. Study-wide findings and caveats: The donor cohort was predominantly white British with a female majority, and clonal diversity may have been underestimated. Two AZD1222 doses significantly raised spike-specific TCR breadth and depth over controls. Dominant at 160-218 and 743-854, vaccine-associated CD4 TCRs also spanned spike. Targets within unmutated variant regions were reportedly found for nearly half of spike-specific TCRs.

There are 12 residues in the CDR3. Germline-derived CDR1 and CDR2 are SGHDN and FVKESK. This receptor was obtained from an adult who received the AZD1222 COVID-19 vaccine. Here the sequenced sample was peripheral blood, taken 28 days after the second AZD1222 dose. V and J are TRBV14 and TRBJ2-7, with 13 bases lining up with TRBD2. This CDR3 is CAIGTSGKGGRF. The CDR3 DNA sequence: TGTGCCATCGGGACTAGCGGGAAGGGAGGGCGCTTC.